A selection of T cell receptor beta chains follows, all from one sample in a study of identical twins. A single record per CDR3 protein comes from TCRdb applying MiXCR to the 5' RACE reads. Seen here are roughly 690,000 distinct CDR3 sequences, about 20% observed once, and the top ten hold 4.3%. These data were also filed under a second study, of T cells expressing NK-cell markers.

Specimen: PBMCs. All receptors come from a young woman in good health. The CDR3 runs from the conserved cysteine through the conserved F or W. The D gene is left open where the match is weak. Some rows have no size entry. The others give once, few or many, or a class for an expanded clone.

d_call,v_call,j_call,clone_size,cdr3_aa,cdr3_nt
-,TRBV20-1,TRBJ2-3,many,CSAREGTLRTDTQYF,TGCAGTGCTAGAGAAGGTACATTACGCACAGATACGCAGTATTTT
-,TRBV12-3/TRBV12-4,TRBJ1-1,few,CASSSPDRNTEAFF,TGTGCCAGCAGTTCCCCCGACAGGAACACTGAAGCTTTCTTT
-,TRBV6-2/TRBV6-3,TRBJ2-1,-,CASSSWRASSYNEQFF,TGTGCCAGCAGTTCCTGGCGGGCGAGCTCCTACAATGAGCAGTTCTTC
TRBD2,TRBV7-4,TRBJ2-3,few,CASSLGGLAATDTQYF,TGTGCCAGCAGCCTAGGCGGACTAGCGGCTACAGATACGCAGTATTTT
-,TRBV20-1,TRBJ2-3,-,CSATPSTDTQYF,TGCAGTGCTACCCCCAGCACAGATACGCAGTATTTT
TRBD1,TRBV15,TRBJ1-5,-,CATSTGTGSVQPQHF,TGTGCCACCAGCACCGGGACAGGGTCCGTTCAGCCCCAGCATTTT
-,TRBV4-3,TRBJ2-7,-,CASSQGAMDSYEQYF,TGCGCCAGCAGCCAAGGGGCGATGGACTCCTACGAGCAGTACTTC
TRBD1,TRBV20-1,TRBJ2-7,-,CSARSGTGAYEQYF,TGCAGTGCTAGAAGTGGGACAGGGGCCTACGAGCAGTACTTC
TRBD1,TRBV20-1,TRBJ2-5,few,CRAITGARETQYF,TGCAGAGCGATAACAGGGGCTCGGGAGACCCAGTACTTC
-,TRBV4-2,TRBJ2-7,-,CASSPGLLWEQYF,TGTGCCAGCAGCCCGGGGCTCCTCTGGGAGCAGTACTTC
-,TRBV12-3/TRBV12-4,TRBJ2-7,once,CASSFQSPSHEQYF,TGTGCCAGCAGTTTTCAGAGTCCCTCCCACGAGCAGTACTTC
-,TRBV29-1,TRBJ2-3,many,CSVEETSRDTQYF,TGCAGCGTTGAGGAAACTAGCAGAGATACGCAGTATTTT
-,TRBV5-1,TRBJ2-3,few,CASSREPAGDTQYF,TGCGCCAGCAGCAGGGAACCTGCGGGAGATACGCAGTATTTT
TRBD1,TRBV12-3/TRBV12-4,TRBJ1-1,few,CASSRQWGTGAFF,TGTGCCAGCAGCCGCCAATGGGGGACAGGAGCTTTCTTT
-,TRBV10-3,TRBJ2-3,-,CAISEWSGAADTQYF,TGTGCCATCAGTGAATGGTCAGGAGCGGCAGATACGCAGTATTTT
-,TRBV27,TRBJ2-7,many,CASKVHGPSSYEQYF,TGTGCCAGCAAAGTACACGGACCGAGCTCCTACGAGCAGTACTTC
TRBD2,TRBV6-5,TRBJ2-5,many,CASSYSSSAGAGETQYF,TGTGCCAGCAGTTACTCGAGTTCAGCGGGAGCTGGAGAGACCCAGTACTTC
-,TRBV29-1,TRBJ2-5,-,CSVVGLETQYF,TGCAGCGTTGTAGGGCTGGAGACCCAGTACTTC
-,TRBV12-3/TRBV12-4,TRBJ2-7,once,CASSFGGPPYEQYF,TGTGCCAGCAGTTTCGGGGGGCCTCCCTACGAGCAGTACTTC
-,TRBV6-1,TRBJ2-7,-,CASSEVEGYLIYEQYF,TGTGCCAGCAGTGAGGTCGAGGGATATCTTATCTACGAGCAGTACTTC
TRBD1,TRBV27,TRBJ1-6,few,CASSRTGSNSPLHF,TGTGCCAGCAGTCGGACAGGGTCTAATTCACCCCTCCACTTT
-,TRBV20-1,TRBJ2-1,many,CSATSQRRVGNEQFF,TGCAGTGCTACCAGCCAGCGGAGAGTAGGGAATGAGCAGTTCTTC
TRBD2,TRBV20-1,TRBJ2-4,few,CSAGRDLAKNIQYF,TGCAGTGCCGGGAGGGATCTAGCCAAAAACATTCAGTACTTC
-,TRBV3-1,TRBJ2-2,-,CASSQAPPPNTGELFF,TGTGCCAGCAGCCAAGCCCCGCCACCGAACACCGGGGAGCTGTTTTTT
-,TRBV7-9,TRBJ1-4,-,CASWGVREEKLFF,TGTGCCAGCTGGGGAGTACGGGAGGAAAAACTGTTTTTT
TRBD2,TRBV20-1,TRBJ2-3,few,CSTRGASGRVGTDTQYF,TGCAGTACTAGAGGGGCTAGCGGGAGAGTTGGGACAGATACGCAGTATTTT
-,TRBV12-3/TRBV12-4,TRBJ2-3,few,CASSPHLTLFF,TGTGCCAGCAGTCCACACCTCACCCTTTTTTTT
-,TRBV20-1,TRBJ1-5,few,CSAQQEVGQPQHF,TGCAGTGCTCAACAGGAGGTTGGGCAGCCCCAGCATTTT
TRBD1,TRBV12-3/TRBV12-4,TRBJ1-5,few,CASTSTGLGSNQPQHF,TGTGCCAGCACCTCGACAGGGTTGGGGAGCAATCAGCCCCAGCATTTT
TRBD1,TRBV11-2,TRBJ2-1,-,CASGLGQPYNEQFF,TGTGCCAGCGGGCTGGGACAGCCTTACAATGAGCAGTTCTTC
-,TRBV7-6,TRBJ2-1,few,CASSLGPRVAFNEQFF,TGTGCCAGCAGCTTGGGGCCGAGGGTAGCATTTAATGAGCAGTTCTTC
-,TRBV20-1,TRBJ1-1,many,CSAQGGVNTEAFF,TGCAGTGCTCAAGGCGGGGTGAACACTGAAGCTTTCTTT
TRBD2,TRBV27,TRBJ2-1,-,CASSTESGGSYNEQFF,TGTGCCAGCAGTACTGAGAGCGGGGGATCCTACAATGAGCAGTTCTTC
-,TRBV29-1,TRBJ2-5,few,CSSSGDWTQYF,TGCAGTTCTTCAGGGGATTGGACCCAGTACTTC
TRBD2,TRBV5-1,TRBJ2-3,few,CASSRGGSGIGTDTQYF,TGCGCCAGCAGCCGCGGGGGTTCAGGGATCGGCACAGATACGCAGTATTTT
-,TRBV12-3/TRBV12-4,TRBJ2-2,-,CASSFYSTNTGELFF,TGTGCCAGCAGTTTTTACAGCACGAACACCGGGGAGCTGTTTTTT
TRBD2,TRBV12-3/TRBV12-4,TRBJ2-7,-,CASMAWREGENEQYF,TGTGCCAGCATGGCCTGGCGGGAGGGGGAAAACGAGCAGTACTTC
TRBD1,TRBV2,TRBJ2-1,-,CASSEAARQGRNEQFF,TGTGCCAGCAGTGAAGCGGCGCGACAGGGGAGGAATGAGCAGTTCTTC
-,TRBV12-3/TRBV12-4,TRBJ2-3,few,CASTWSGHTQYF,TGTGCCAGCACCTGGTCGGGCCATACGCAGTATTTT
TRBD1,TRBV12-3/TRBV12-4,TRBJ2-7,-,CASSLEGRTGTSYEQYF,TGTGCCAGCAGTTTAGAGGGGAGGACAGGGACTTCCTACGAGCAGTACTTC
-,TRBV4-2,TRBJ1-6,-,CASSVGEGGSYNSPLHF,TGTGCCAGCAGCGTAGGGGAGGGCGGTTCCTATAATTCACCCCTCCACTTT
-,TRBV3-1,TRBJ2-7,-,CASSRLLGGGTRRSEQYF,TGTGCCAGCAGCCGCCTCCTCGGGGGTGGGACTCGGAGGAGCGAGCAGTACTTC
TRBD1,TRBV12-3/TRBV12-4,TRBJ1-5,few,CASSQTGGYQPQHF,TGTGCCAGCAGCCAAACAGGGGGTTATCAGCCCCAGCATTTT
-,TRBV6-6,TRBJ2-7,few,CASSYSRLPEQYF,TGTGCCAGCAGTTACTCGAGACTACCGGAGCAGTACTTC
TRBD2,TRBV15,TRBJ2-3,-,CATSFRVAGGRTDTQYF,TGTGCCACCAGCTTCCGCGTGGCGGGGGGGAGAACAGATACGCAGTATTTT
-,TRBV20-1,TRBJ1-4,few,CSAMNRAGEKLFF,TGCAGTGCTATGAACAGGGCGGGGGAAAAACTGTTTTTT
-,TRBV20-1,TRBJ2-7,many,CSALGLGSLGEQYF,TGCAGTGCTCTAGGTCTCGGTTCCCTAGGGGAGCAGTACTTC
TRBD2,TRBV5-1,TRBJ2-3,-,CASSATGTSTDTQYF,TGCGCCAGCAGCGCAACCGGGACTAGTACAGATACGCAGTATTTT
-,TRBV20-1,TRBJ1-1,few,CSARKGGSMNTEAFF,TGCAGTGCTAGAAAAGGCGGGTCTATGAACACTGAAGCTTTCTTT
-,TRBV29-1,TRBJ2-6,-,CSVVGLLSSGANVLTF,TGCAGCGTAGTTGGACTACTCTCCTCTGGGGCCAACGTCCTGACTTTC
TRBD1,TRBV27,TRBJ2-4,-,CASSSGRTGTAWAKNIQYF,TGTGCCAGCAGCTCCGGACGGACAGGGACGGCGTGGGCCAAAAACATTCAGTACTTC
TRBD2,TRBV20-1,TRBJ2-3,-,CSASRLAGGTDTQYF,TGCAGTGCTAGTCGACTAGCGGGAGGGACAGATACGCAGTATTTT
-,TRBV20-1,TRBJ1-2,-,CSGGPGYTF,TGCAGTGGGGGCCCTGGCTACACCTTC
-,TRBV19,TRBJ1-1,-,CASRVGLVNTEAFF,TGTGCCAGTAGAGTGGGGCTGGTGAACACTGAAGCTTTCTTT
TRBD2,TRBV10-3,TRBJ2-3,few,CAIRGLVADTQYF,TGTGCCATCAGGGGACTAGTAGCTGATACGCAGTATTTT
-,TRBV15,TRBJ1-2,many,CATSRDQGLVGYTF,TGTGCCACCAGCAGAGATCAGGGCTTGGTTGGCTACACCTTC
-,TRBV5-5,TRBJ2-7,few,CASLGRTYEQYF,TGTGCCAGCCTTGGTCGTACCTACGAGCAGTACTTC
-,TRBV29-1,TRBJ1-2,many,CSVARSSYGYTF,TGCAGCGTTGCCAGGTCCAGCTATGGCTACACCTTC
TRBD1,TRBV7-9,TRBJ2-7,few,CASSSRPGQGFYEQYF,TGTGCCAGCAGCTCGAGGCCGGGACAGGGGTTCTACGAGCAGTACTTC